Each of the 25 T cell receptor beta chains below was sequenced from the same sample in a study of cytomegalovirus exposure and HLA in healthy donors. Amplification used 60 Vbeta primers and 13 Jbeta primers. Repertoires were generated with immunoSEQ multiplex PCR, while TCRdb's copy carries only in-frame clones and drops some. Altogether some 190,000 clones are present, 80% being singletons, with the ten largest covering less than 1.5%. The sequencing input was PBMCs. These receptors originate from a girl between 5 and 17 years old in good health and CMV-seropositive.

V gene TRBV11-2 combines with J gene TRBJ2-7; possible D gene TRBD2, 6 bases. V lost 5 bases and J lost 7, with 18 bases in between. This CDR3 spans 14 amino acids. CDR1 SGHAT and CDR2 FQNNGV come from the germline V gene. CDR3 in amino acids: CASSLGLGRWEQYF. DNA of the CDR3: TGTGCCAGCAGCCTGGGTTTGGGGAGGTGGGAGCAGTACTTC.

The J gene is TRBJ2-3, the V gene TRBV4-1; D not resolved. The germline V and J ends were trimmed by 3 bases and 6 bases, with 4 bases remaining between them. CDR1 and CDR2 (germline): MGHRA, YSYEKL. The CDR3 covers 11 residues. Here the CDR3 reads CASSQSDTQYF. The CDR3 nucleotides read TGCGCCAGCAGCCAGAGCGATACGCAGTATTTT.

The V and J genes are TRBV19 and TRBJ2-6; 15 bases agree with TRBD2. From germline, CDR1 is LNHDA and CDR2 SQIVND (reference sequence). Germline trimming cut 4 bases from V and 2 bases from J; bases unmatched to any gene: 12. The CDR3 sequence is 21 residues long. This chain's CDR3 is CASSTLGLAGGPGAGANVLTF. The CDR3 DNA follows: TGTGCCAGTAGTACGCTCGGACTAGCGGGAGGGCCGGGGGCTGGGGCCAACGTCCTGACTTTC.

V gene TRBV10-1 combines with J gene TRBJ2-3, with D possibly matching TRBD1 (6 bases). CDR1 and CDR2 (germline): WNHNN, SYGVQD (reference sequence). The V and J ends lost 7 bases and 6 bases respectively, with 11 bases between them. CDR3 size: 12 residues. The DNA for the CDR3 is TGCGCCAGCACGGAGACAGGCGATACGCAGTATTTT. Its protein product is CASTETGDTQYF.

The V call is TRBV27, the J call TRBJ1-2; perhaps TRBD1 as D (6 bases). Looked up from germline, CDR1 is MNHEY and CDR2 is SMNVEV (reference sequence). The V and J ends lost 7 bases and 6 bases respectively, with 15 bases between them. CDR3 length: 13 amino acids. CDR3 sequence: CASIGIGGDGYTF. The CDR3 DNA is TGTGCCAGCATCGGGATTGGGGGCGATGGCTACACCTTC.

This chain links TRBV19 with TRBJ2-6; 7 positions agree with TRBD1. CDR3 size: 16 residues. CDR1 is LNHDA and CDR2 is SQIVND in the germline V gene (reference sequence). J lost 11 bases, V lost 5 bases, and 15 bases had no gene match. CDR3 DNA: TGTGCCAGTAGTCCTTACTACGGACAGGCGACGCACGTCCTGACTTTC. The encoded protein is CASSPYYGQATHVLTF.

V gene TRBV5-4 combines with J gene TRBJ1-1, with D possibly being TRBD1 (6 bases). CDR1 is SGHNT and CDR2 is YYREEE in the germline V gene (reference sequence). The CDR3 has 14 residues. Trimming shortened V by 3 bases and J by 4 bases, and 13 bases separated the two germline ends. CDR3 protein: CASSSQGIGTEAFF. CDR3 nucleotides: TGTGCCAGCAGCTCCCAGGGGATAGGCACTGAAGCTTTCTTT.

The chain carries TRBV29-1 and TRBJ2-2; 11 nucleotides align to TRBD2. CDR1 and CDR2 (germline): SQVTM, ANQGSEA. The CDR3 runs to 14 residues. V trimming: 1 base; J trimming: 5 bases; junction bases outside the gene matches: 0. The CDR3 sequence is CSVEGLAGTGELFF. The CDR3 DNA reads as TGCAGCGTTGAAGGACTAGCGGGAACCGGGGAGCTGTTTTTT.

The J gene is TRBJ2-7, the V gene TRBV7-9, with 7 bases aligning to TRBD1. The J segment lost 7 bases and the V segment lost 1 base, leaving 7 bases of the junction unmatched. This CDR3 is 14 amino acids long. CDR1 and CDR2 from the germline V gene are SEHNR and FQNEAQ (reference sequence). CDR3 loop: CASSLVGTVGEQYF. CDR3 coding DNA: TGTGCCAGCAGCTTAGTTGGGACAGTTGGAGAGCAGTACTTC.

This clone was detected only a few times. The gene calls are TRBV29-1 and TRBJ1-2, with a weak D call TRBD1 (6 bases). The CDR3 extends over 14 amino acids. Germline CDR1 reads SQVTM; CDR2 reads ANQGSEA. V dropped 4 bases and J dropped 4 bases, with 16 bases sitting between them. The CDR3 reads CSVVRGAVAYGYTF. The CDR3 nucleotides are TGCAGCGTTGTTCGGGGGGCGGTTGCCTATGGCTACACCTTC.

Only a few counts were recorded for this clone. CDR3 bases: TGTGCCAGCAGCCGAGAGTACGAGCAGTACTTC. Its translation is CASSREYEQYF. The J gene is TRBJ2-7, the V gene TRBV5-6; D ambiguous. The CDR3 contains 11 residues. Germline CDR1 is SGHDT and CDR2 is YYEEEE. V was shortened by 4 bases and J by 4 bases, with 6 bases between the two germline ends.

The J gene is TRBJ2-5, the V gene TRBV6-5; 10 nucleotides align to TRBD2. The V gene's germline CDR1 is MNHEY and CDR2 SVGAGI. The CDR3 has 15 amino acids. The ends lost 5 bases at V and 4 bases at J; junction bases unmatched: 7. CDR3 coding DNA: TGTGCCAGCAGTCCCACTAGCGGGATTGCAGAGACCCAGTACTTC. Amino acid sequence: CASSPTSGIAETQYF.

The chain recombines TRBV11-2 with TRBJ2-4; 8 bases are shared with TRBD1. There are 16 residues in the CDR3. CDR1 and CDR2 from the germline V gene are SGHAT and FQNNGV. J gave up 2 bases and V 2 bases, and 5 bases lay outside the gene matches. This chain's CDR3 is CASSLTGGPSKNIQYF. The CDR3, as DNA: TGTGCCAGCAGCTTAACAGGGGGGCCTTCCAAAAACATTCAGTACTTC.

This clone was found a few times. CDR3 nucleotide sequence: TGTGCCACCAGCAGAGGTCGGGGAGCGACTGAAGCTTTCTTT. Amino acids: CATSRGRGATEAFF. V is TRBV15 and J is TRBJ1-1; D ambiguous. There are 14 residues in the CDR3. Germline loops: CDR1 LNHNV, CDR2 YYDKDF (reference sequence). Trimming cost V 1 base and J 5 bases, with 11 bases left between them.

The J gene is TRBJ2-6, the V gene TRBV7-2; 8 bases map to TRBD2. This CDR3 has 17 amino acids. The germline CDR1 and CDR2 sequences are SGHTA and FQGNSA. The V segment lost 5 bases and the J segment 0 bases; nucleotides outside the gene matches: 6. The CDR3 region is CASSLWTSRSGANVLTF. The CDR3 DNA sequence: TGTGCCAGCAGCCTCTGGACTAGCCGCTCTGGGGCCAACGTCCTGACTTTC.

The gene calls are TRBV7-9 and TRBJ2-7, with 7 positions matching TRBD2. CDR3 length: 14 residues. V was pared by 4 bases and J by 1 base, with 4 bases of the junction left unmatched. Germline assignment: CDR1 SEHNR and CDR2 FQNEAQ (reference sequence). CDR3 region: CASSYREGSYEQYF. CDR3 nucleotides: TGTGCCAGCAGCTATAGGGAGGGATCCTACGAGCAGTACTTC.

The chain has TRBV5-1 and TRBJ1-1, with 10 bases matching TRBD1. Germline V CDR1 and CDR2: SGHRS, YFSETQ. The CDR3 runs to 15 residues. Trimming cost V 8 bases and J 5 bases; bases outside gene matches: 12. The CDR3 spells CASQGQGEKWTEAFF. CDR3 nucleotide sequence: TGCGCCAGTCAAGGACAGGGGGAAAAGTGGACTGAAGCTTTCTTT.

The chain employs TRBV5-6 and TRBJ2-7; 11 bases align to TRBD2. The germline V gene has CDR1 SGHDT and CDR2 YYEEEE. The CDR3 length is 15 residues. The V segment lost 0 bases and the J segment 4 bases; nucleotides outside the gene matches: 3. CDR3 DNA sequence: TGTGCCAGCAGCTTGGTAGCGGGAGGGCCTTACGAGCAGTACTTC. Residues: CASSLVAGGPYEQYF.

This chain uses TRBV5-1 with TRBJ2-7; 8 bases match TRBD1. Germline V gene lookup returns CDR1 SGHRS and CDR2 YFSETQ. V lost 2 bases, J lost 0 bases, and 7 bases stayed unmatched. The CDR3 contains 16 residues. CDR3 bases: TGCGCCAGCAGCTTAAACCGGGACAGGAGCTCCTACGAGCAGTACTTC. It is translated as CASSLNRDRSSYEQYF.

This clone was observed a handful of times. The chain links TRBV7-3 to TRBJ2-5; D is unclear. Between the trimmed V and J ends, which lost 2 bases and 5 bases, there was a span of 9 bases. Germline V gene data show CDR1 as SGHTA and CDR2 as FQGTGA. The CDR3 runs 13 residues. This CDR3 reads CASSLGHGETQYF. The CDR3 nucleotides are TGTGCCAGCAGCTTAGGTCACGGGGAGACCCAGTACTTC.

The chain has TRBV5-4 and TRBJ1-5; D unclear. The CDR3 extends over 14 amino acids. Germline values: CDR1 SGHNT, CDR2 YYREEE (reference sequence). V lost 3 bases and J lost 11, with 18 bases in between. The DNA for the CDR3 is TGTGCCAGCAGCTCGGAGGGCGTTGCGGGGACCCAGCATTTT. Protein sequence: CASSSEGVAGTQHF.

The chain links TRBV29-1 to TRBJ2-1; D unclear. The V end was cut by 4 bases, the J end by 1 base, with 14 bases between. Germline lookup yields CDR1 SQVTM and CDR2 ANQGSEA. The CDR3 is 15 residues long. The CDR3 reads CSVGSSDGSYNEQFF. DNA of the CDR3: TGCAGCGTTGGGTCATCCGACGGGTCCTACAATGAGCAGTTCTTC.

This sequence joins TRBV4-2 and TRBJ2-3; 10 bases map to TRBD2. The V gene's germline CDR1 is LGHNA and CDR2 YNFKEQ. This CDR3 region has 15 residues. After removal of 4 bases from V and 2 bases from J, the junction contained 3 bases not matched to a gene. CDR3 nucleotides: TGTGCCAGCAGCCGGACTAGCGGAGACACAGATACGCAGTATTTT. Translated, it gives CASSRTSGDTDTQYF.

The J gene is TRBJ1-1, the V gene TRBV15, with 7 bases identical to TRBD1. The trim removed 2 bases at V and 1 base at J, leaving 4 bases unmatched. This CDR3 is 15 amino acids long. Germline V CDR1 and CDR2: LNHNV, YYDKDF (reference sequence). The CDR3 DNA follows: TGTGCCACCAGCAGATTGAGACAGGGGAACACTGAAGCTTTCTTT. Translation: CATSRLRQGNTEAFF.

The J gene is TRBJ1-2, the V gene TRBV5-1; D unclear. The CDR3 has 14 amino acids. The germline V gene has CDR1 SGHRS and CDR2 YFSETQ. Trimming took off 4 bases at V and 7 bases at J, with 17 bases between the two ends. In DNA form, the CDR3 reads TGCGCCAGCAGCGTTTTAGGCGGGAGGCTTGGCTACACCTTC. It codes for CASSVLGGRLGYTF.